A selection of T cell receptor beta chains follows, all from one sample in a study of blood T cell repertoires in COVID-19. The data were produced by immunoSEQ multiplex PCR, yet TCRdb's version contains in-frame clones alone and is incomplete. The data show over 250,000 clones, with about 88% seen just once and approximately 3% held by the top ten. Sequencing was carried out using PBMCs or T cells enriched from blood (not recorded which). The receptors here all came from a woman in her 50s who had recovered from COVID-19. Each CDR3 is given without its conserved first and last residue. D genes are given only for firm matches.

D gene | J gene | V gene | CDR3 protein
- | TRBJ1-2 | TRBV7-9 | ASSQGVNLGYGYT
TRBD1 | TRBJ2-2 | TRBV9 | ASSVGDRGPYTGELF
- | TRBJ1-1 | TRBV28 | ASSFGRQFRNTEAF
- | TRBJ2-5 | TRBV4-2 | ASSRRLGNQETQY
- | TRBJ2-1 | TRBV19 | ASSASRGAANEQF
TRBD1 | TRBJ1-6 | TRBV27 | ASSFTFETGGKSPLH
- | TRBJ1-5 | TRBV30 | AWSVQSLSNQPQH
- | TRBJ1-5 | TRBV2 | ASGTRGAGQPQH
- | TRBJ1-3 | TRBV30 | AWSEQTAGNTIY
TRBD1 | TRBJ1-1 | TRBV6-5 | ASSYRDRNTEAF
TRBD1 | TRBJ1-1 | TRBV20-1 | SASQGGAEAF
TRBD1 | TRBJ1-5 | TRBV30 | AWSTGASNQPQH
TRBD1 | TRBJ1-5 | TRBV6-2/TRBV6-3 | ASSGFGQGNQPQH
- | TRBJ1-4 | TRBV20-1 | SASQGQGFGEKLF
- | TRBJ2-5 | TRBV5-1 | ASSLELATKKTQY
- | TRBJ1-2 | TRBV9 | ASSARDINNRGYT
- | TRBJ1-4 | TRBV15 | ATRTVEKLF
TRBD1 | TRBJ1-6 | TRBV24-1 | ATRPRTGPESPLH
- | TRBJ1-1 | TRBV18 | ASSQGEGGNTEAF
TRBD1 | TRBJ1-1 | TRBV18 | ASSPGQGNTEAF
- | TRBJ2-7 | TRBV7-9 | ASSLGRVYEQY
- | TRBJ2-6 | TRBV6-5 | ASSYSRPGANVLT